The sequence of this T cell receptor (beta chain) was determined in a study of chemoradiotherapy in HPV16-positive cancers. Produced via immunoSEQ multiplex PCR; TCRdb's table is partial and in-frame only. This sample has tens of thousands of clones, with around 90% found just once. The CDR3 spans 13 residues. The germline gives CDR1 ENHRY, CDR2 SYGVKD. Trimming cost V 2 bases and J 7 bases, with 12 bases left between them. The material sequenced was blood, taken from a patient who underwent chemoradiotherapy. The clonotype was recovered from a human donor with HPV-associated anogenital cancer. The V call is TRBV10-3, the J call TRBJ2-7, with D tentatively TRBD1 (7 bases). The CDR3 region has the DNA TGTGCCATCAGTGAGGCGGGACAGAGGGAGCAGTACTTC. Amino acids: CAISEAGQREQYF.